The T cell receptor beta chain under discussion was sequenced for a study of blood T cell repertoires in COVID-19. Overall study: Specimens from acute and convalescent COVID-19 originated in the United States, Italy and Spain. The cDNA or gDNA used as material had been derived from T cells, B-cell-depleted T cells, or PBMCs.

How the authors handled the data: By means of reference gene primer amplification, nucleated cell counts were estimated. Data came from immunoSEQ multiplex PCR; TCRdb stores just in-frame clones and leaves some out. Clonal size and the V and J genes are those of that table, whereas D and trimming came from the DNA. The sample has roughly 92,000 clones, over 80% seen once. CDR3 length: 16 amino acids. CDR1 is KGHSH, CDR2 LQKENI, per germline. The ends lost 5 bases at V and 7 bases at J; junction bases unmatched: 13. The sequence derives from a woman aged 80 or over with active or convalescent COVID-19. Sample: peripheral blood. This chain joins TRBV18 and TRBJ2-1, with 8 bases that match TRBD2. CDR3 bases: TGTGCCAGCTCAGCTTTTTTTGCGGGAGGAGGGAATGAGCAGTTCTTC. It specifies CASSAFFAGGGNEQFF.